Described below is a single T cell receptor (beta chain) sequence and its context. Its antigen is not identified. This sample was included in a study of vaccination and CD4 T cells after COVID-19. Study as a whole: As their vaccination, participants received two doses of either BNT162b2 or mRNA-1273 vaccine.

Noted treatment: roughly ten-day PBMC culture with coronavirus spike peptide pools or control peptides (ViraFEST assay). Study outcomes and limitations: From roughly 21 to 40, the median of SARS-CoV-2-reactive clonotypes rose without reaching significance.

Sequence data for DNA of cultured CD4+ T cells were generated by the Oncomine TCR Beta short-read assay. TCRdb re-called the PCR reads through MiXCR, storing one row per CDR3 protein. The sample records under 20,000 distinct CDR3 sequences, over 60% being singletons. The origin of this receptor is a human donor who received a COVID-19 vaccine. The source was CD4+ T cells from blood, cultured in vitro, collected after SARS-CoV-2 vaccination.

As DNA, the CDR3 is TGTGCCATCAGTGAGTCTTTCTTGGCGGGGGGGCTTCAGACAGATACGCAGTATTTT. Translation gives CAISESFLAGGLQTDTQYF. This rearrangement joins TRBV10-3 to TRBJ2-3; 9 bases align to TRBD2. The CDR3 is 19 amino acids. Trimming cost V 0 bases and J 3 bases; bases outside gene matches: 13. Germline loops: CDR1 ENHRY, CDR2 SYGVKD.